The clone carrying this T cell receptor beta chain was counted once. The sample originates from a study of cytomegalovirus exposure and HLA in healthy donors. A multiplex PCR was run with 60 Vbeta primers and 13 Jbeta primers. Libraries were prepared by immunoSEQ multiplex PCR; TCRdb keeps only in-frame clonotypes and omits some of them. The repertoire holds some 150,000 clones, approximately 74% seen once, with 4.3% in the top ten. The CDR3 covers 15 residues. From germline, CDR1 is SGHRS and CDR2 YFSETQ. The V gene lost 4 bases and the J gene lost 1 base, with 11 bases spanning the gap. The source of this sequence is a man younger than 35 in good health and CMV-seropositive. The V call is TRBV5-1, the J call TRBJ2-2, with a possible D match to TRBD2 (5 bases). The material sequenced was PBMCs. The CDR3 bases are TGCGCCAGCAGCGACCCCGCGGGGAACACCGGGGAGCTGTTTTTT. Protein sequence: CASSDPAGNTGELFF.